The 30 T cell receptor beta chains presented below share a single source sample, sequenced in a study of T cells in Graves' hyperthyroidism and ophthalmopathy (dated by TCRdb to about 2019). The receptor library was made with multiplex PCR. The sequencer was an Illumina HiSeq 2000. The TCR beta CDR3 regions were amplified from the RNA transcripts. A first-round RT-PCR of the TCR CDR3 used the HTBI primer set with the Qiagen OneStep RT-PCR kit. Using fastp at Q25 and MiXCR, TCRdb reprocessed the public reads and kept productive beta chains. Duplicate CDR3 protein sequences are folded into a single record with the most common DNA and genes. Across this sample there are 750,000 to 950,000 distinct CDR3 sequences, with about 38% seen only once. Over 8% of the sample belongs to the ten largest clones. The specimen sequenced was blood. These receptors came from a man aged 18 to 29 with Graves' hyperthyroidism.

This clonotype was counted many times. This chain joins TRBV24-1 and TRBJ2-5, with D unclear. Between the trimmed V and J ends, which lost 2 bases and 5 bases, there was a span of 11 bases. The CDR3 length is 14 residues. CDR1 and CDR2 from the germline V gene are KGHDR and SFDVKD. The CDR3 DNA reads TGTGCCACCAGTGATTACAGAAGCCCGGAGACCCAGTACTTC. This sequence encodes CATSDYRSPETQYF.

CDR3 bases: TGCGCCAGCAGCCAAGAACCCGAGCAGTACTTC. Translation gives CASSQEPEQYF. The rearrangement uses TRBV4-3 and TRBJ2-7; D gene unclear. The CDR3 is 11 residues long. The V and J ends lost 0 bases and 6 bases respectively, with 3 bases between them. Germline V gene data show CDR1 as LGHNA and CDR2 as YSLEER.

V usage is TRBV5-1 and J usage is TRBJ1-5; D possibly corresponds to TRBD1 (5 bases). The length of the CDR3 is 14 residues. Germline lookup yields CDR1 SGHRS and CDR2 YFSETQ. The V end was cut by 4 bases, the J end by 6 bases, with 14 bases between. The CDR3 nucleotides read TGCGCCAGCAGCCAACCCGGGGGGGGTCAGCCCCAGCATTTT. Protein sequence: CASSQPGGGQPQHF.

Only a few counts were recorded for this clonotype. The chain couples TRBV3-1 to TRBJ1-2; maybe TRBD1 (5 bases). This CDR3 has 15 residues. Deletions cut 4 bases from V and 2 bases from J, with 14 bases between. Germline CDR1 reads LGHDT; CDR2 reads YNNKEL (reference sequence). The chain's CDR3 is CASSLDPGRNYGYTF. The CDR3, as DNA: TGTGCCAGCAGCCTCGACCCGGGGCGCAACTATGGCTACACCTTC. The whole variable domain, filled in from reference TRBV3-1 and TRBJ1-2, reads DTAVSQTPKYLVTQMGNDKSIKCEQNLGHDTMYWYKQDSKKFLKIMFSYNNKELIINETVPNRFSPKSPDKAHLNLHINSLELGDSAVYFCASSLDPGRNYGYTFGSGTRLTVV.

With respect to this clonotype: At one of its ends the junction is not consistent with the germline gene, which may arise from a read error. The CDR3 region is CASSHGRGMDSPLHF. The CDR3, as DNA: TGCGCCAGCAGCCATGGTAGGGGGATGGATTCACCCCTCCACTTT. The chain couples TRBV14 to TRBJ1-6, with D possibly TRBD1 on 6 matching bases. CDR1 is SGHDN and CDR2 is FVKESK in the germline V gene. The CDR3 extends over 15 amino acids.

This clonotype was seen ten or more times. The chain recombines TRBV7-8 with TRBJ1-3; D is possibly TRBD1 (6 bases). The germline gives CDR1 SGHVS, CDR2 FQNEAQ. The CDR3 is made up of 14 amino acids. V lost 6 bases to trimming and J lost 2 bases, with 11 bases between them. CDR3 bases: TGTGCCAGCAGTTGGTCAGGGGCTGGAAACACCATATATTTT. It specifies CASSWSGAGNTIYF. Full variable domain (missing parts from reference TRBV7-8 and TRBJ1-3): GAGVSQSPRYKVAKRGQDVALRCDPISGHVSLFWYQQALGQGPEFLTYFQNEAQLDKSGLPSDRFFAERPEGSVSTLKIQRTQQEDSAVYLCASSWSGAGNTIYFGEGSWLTVV.

Here the CDR3 reads CASKQTGFPNSPLHF. As DNA, the CDR3 is TGTGCCAGCAAGCAGACAGGGTTTCCAAATTCACCCCTCCACTTT. This chain connects TRBV25-1 to TRBJ1-6, with 7 bases fitting TRBD1. This CDR3 contains 15 residues. Germline V lookup: CDR1 MGHDK, CDR2 SYGVNS. V shed 7 bases, J shed 7 bases, and the junction held 10 bases outside the gene matches.

To note about this clonotype: A junction end diverges from the germline sequence, so it may reflect a read error. V gene TRBV2 combines with J gene TRBJ2-7; no clear D gene. The germline V gene encodes CDR1 SNHLY and CDR2 FYNNEI. The CDR3 has 9 residues. In nucleotides, the CDR3 is TGTGCCAGCCTAAACGAGCAGTGCTTC. Protein product: CASLNEQCF.

This chain connects TRBV7-8 to TRBJ2-7, with unresolved D. Trimming stripped 5 bases from V and 3 bases from J, with 23 bases between. The germline V gene has CDR1 SGHVS and CDR2 FQNEAQ. This CDR3 contains 17 residues. The CDR3 sequence is CASSEEKVAGRYYEQYF. The CDR3 nucleotides read TGTGCCAGCAGCGAAGAGAAGGTGGCAGGAAGATACTACGAGCAGTACTTC.

The V and J genes are TRBV9 and TRBJ2-1; a weak D match, TRBD2 (5 bases). V was trimmed by 0 bases and J by 8 bases, leaving 12 bases between them. CDR1 and CDR2 from the germline V gene are SGDLS and YYNGEE. The CDR3 consists of 14 residues. This CDR3 reads CASSVDERMDEQFF. DNA of the CDR3: TGTGCCAGCAGCGTAGACGAGCGGATGGATGAGCAGTTCTTC.

This rearrangement joins TRBV11-2 to TRBJ2-5, with TRBD1 matching over 7 bases. The CDR3 is 17 amino acids. V was pared by 4 bases and J by 2 bases, with 13 bases of the junction left unmatched. Germline-derived CDR1 and CDR2 are SGHAT and FQNNGV. The CDR3 nucleotides are TGTGCCAGCAGCTCATATCTGACAGGGAATCTACAAGAGACCCAGTACTTC. Amino acids: CASSSYLTGNLQETQYF.

This clonotype was observed a handful of times. J is TRBJ2-7 and V is TRBV20-1, with D possibly being TRBD2 (5 bases). The germline gives CDR1 DFQATT, CDR2 SNEGSKA (reference sequence). The V and J ends lost 6 bases and 1 base respectively, with 16 bases between them. This CDR3 comprises 14 residues. The CDR3 is CSAGIRSRSYEQYF. DNA of the CDR3: TGCAGTGCCGGGATAAGGTCTCGTTCCTACGAGCAGTACTTC.

This clonotype was observed a handful of times. V and J are TRBV6-5 and TRBJ1-1; D is unclear. With 0 bases removed from V and 4 bases from J, the gap between germline ends came to 9 bases. CDR1 and CDR2 from the germline V gene are MNHEY and SVGAGI. The CDR3 is 14 residues long. The CDR3, as DNA: TGTGCCAGCAGTTACTCGTATTCGGTCACTGAAGCTTTCTTT. Translation: CASSYSYSVTEAFF.

This chain uses TRBV15 with TRBJ1-1, with a weak D call TRBD1 (6 bases). The CDR3 is 16 amino acids. The germline V gene has CDR1 LNHNV and CDR2 YYDKDF (reference sequence). V gave up 3 bases and J gave up 3 bases, with 17 bases separating them. The CDR3 sequence: CATSSAHSTGDTEAFF. For the CDR3, the DNA is TGTGCCACCAGCAGCGCTCATTCGACAGGCGACACTGAAGCTTTCTTT.

This clonotype occurred many times. J is TRBJ1-5 and V is TRBV7-6; D remains ambiguous. This CDR3 comprises 14 residues. Germline V gives CDR1 SGHVS, CDR2 FNYEAQ. Trimming cost V 5 bases and J 3 bases, with 11 bases left between them. The CDR3 DNA reads as TGTGCCAGCAGCACCGACGGCTACAATCAGCCCCAGCATTTT. This sequence encodes CASSTDGYNQPQHF.

Many counts were recorded for this clonotype. The chain links TRBV7-6 to TRBJ2-7, with D perhaps matching TRBD1 (5 bases). The V and J ends lost 2 bases and 6 bases respectively, with 8 bases between them. In germline, CDR1 is SGHVS, CDR2 FNYEAQ. This CDR3 is built from 12 residues. The DNA of the CDR3 is TGTGCCAGCAGCTTATCAGGGTTCGAGCAGTACTTC. It yields the protein CASSLSGFEQYF.

The rearrangement uses TRBV7-8 and TRBJ2-7, with TRBD1 as a possible D gene (6 bases). CDR1 is SGHVS, CDR2 FQNEAQ, per germline. This CDR3 region has 14 residues. Deletions cut 3 bases from V and 7 bases from J, with 16 bases between. This CDR3 is CASSLGTKIGEQYF. The CDR3 nucleotides read TGTGCCAGCAGCTTGGGGACAAAAATTGGTGAGCAGTACTTC.

The gene calls are TRBV7-6 and TRBJ2-7; the D gene is possibly TRBD2 (5 bases). Between the trimmed V and J ends, which lost 0 bases and 0 bases, there was a span of 15 bases. Germline V gives CDR1 SGHVS, CDR2 FNYEAQ. The CDR3 consists of 17 residues. The CDR3 nucleotides are TGTGCCAGCAGCTTAGCGCTCGAGGGCCTGCCCTCCTACGAGCAGTACTTC. Translated, it gives CASSLALEGLPSYEQYF. The complete variable domain, with remaining parts taken from reference TRBV7-6 and TRBJ2-7, reads GAGVSQSPRYKVTKRGQDVALRCDPISGHVSLYWYRQALGQGPEFLTYFNYEAQQDKSGLPNDRFSAERPEGSISTLTIQRTEQRDSAMYRCASSLALEGLPSYEQYFGPGTRLTVT.

The chain carries TRBV6-5 and TRBJ1-6; TRBD1 matches 8 bases. Germline CDR1 is MNHEY and CDR2 is SVGAGI. Trimming cost V 4 bases and J 11 bases; bases outside gene matches: 4. The CDR3 is 13 amino acids. The CDR3 region has the DNA TGTGCCAGCAGTTCCGGGACAGGTACACCCCTCCACTTT. Translating gives CASSSGTGTPLHF.

This clonotype was picked up a small number of times. The chain uses TRBV6-5 and TRBJ1-6; 9 bases map to TRBD1. In germline, CDR1 is MNHEY, CDR2 SVGAGI. The CDR3 is 15 residues long. After removal of 0 bases from V and 8 bases from J, the junction contained 2 bases not matched to a gene. The chain's CDR3 is CASSYSTGGDSPLHF. CDR3 DNA sequence: TGTGCCAGCAGTTACTCGACAGGGGGAGATTCACCCCTCCACTTT.

The chain combines TRBV30 with TRBJ2-7; D gene uncertain. Germline CDR1 and CDR2: GTSNPN and SVGIG (reference sequence). The CDR3 spans 11 residues. V shed 4 bases and J shed 7 bases, with 11 bases lying between them. This CDR3 reads CAWTAEQEQYF. The CDR3 DNA reads as TGTGCCTGGACGGCCGAGCAGGAGCAGTACTTC.

The sample holds a few counts of this clonotype. The rearrangement uses TRBV6-1 and TRBJ1-4; 7 bases are shared with TRBD1. Germline CDR1 reads MNHNS; CDR2 reads SASEGT. This CDR3 has 13 amino acids. V was pared by 7 bases and J by 10 bases, with 9 bases of the junction left unmatched. Written as DNA, the CDR3 is TGTGCCAGCATCAAAGACAGGGTCGGAAAACTGTTTTTT. This sequence encodes CASIKDRVGKLFF.

This clonotype occurred many times. The chain uses TRBV9 and TRBJ1-2; TRBD1 aligns across 8 bases. The CDR3 covers 15 residues. The V gene end was trimmed by 0 bases and the J gene end by 0 bases; junction bases not matched to a gene: 1. Per the germline V gene, CDR1 is SGDLS and CDR2 is YYNGEE. CDR3 loop: CASSVGDRTNYGYTF. CDR3 sequence (DNA): TGTGCCAGCAGCGTAGGGGACAGGACTAACTATGGCTACACCTTC.

The chain carries TRBV4-3 and TRBJ1-1; possibly TRBD1 for D (5 bases). The V gene lost 1 base and the J gene lost 11 bases, with 11 bases spanning the gap. The CDR3 is 12 amino acids. Germline CDR1 LGHNA, CDR2 YSLEER. CDR3 DNA: TGCGCCAGCAGCCAAGGGGGGATGGGGGCTTTCTTT. This gives the protein CASSQGGMGAFF.

In this sample, this clonotype turned up a few times. The chain uses TRBV9 and TRBJ2-5; D tentatively fits TRBD1 or TRBD2 (5 bases each). Trimming pared 0 bases from V and 5 bases from J, leaving 11 bases between. This CDR3 has 14 amino acids. The V gene's germline CDR1 is SGDLS and CDR2 YYNGEE. The CDR3 DNA reads as TGTGCCAGCAGCGTAGATCCGGGGCAGGAGACCCAGTACTTC. Its protein product is CASSVDPGQETQYF.

J is TRBJ1-3 and V is TRBV7-9; no clear D. V was pared by 4 bases and J by 2 bases, with 15 bases between. There are 16 residues in the CDR3. Germline CDR1 and CDR2: SEHNR and FQNEAQ (reference sequence). The CDR3 region has the DNA TGTGCCAGCAGCTCAGCGGTGAGGAGCACTGGAAACACCATATATTTT. Translated: CASSSAVRSTGNTIYF.

This sequence joins TRBV15 and TRBJ2-7, with D perhaps assigned TRBD1 or TRBD2 (5 bases each). V lost 4 bases, J lost 4 bases, and 11 bases lay in between. The CDR3 consists of 13 residues. CDR1 LNHNV and CDR2 YYDKDF come from the germline V gene (reference sequence). CDR3: CATSMWDGYEQYF. In nucleotides, the CDR3 is TGTGCCACCAGCATGTGGGACGGATACGAGCAGTACTTC. Full variable domain (outside the CDR3, taken from reference TRBV15 and TRBJ2-7): DAMVIQNPRYQVTQFGKPVTLSCSQTLNHNVMYWYQQKSSQAPKLLFHYYDKDFNNEADTPDNFQSRRPNTSFCFLDIRSPGLGDTAMYLCATSMWDGYEQYFGPGTRLTVT.

As for this clonotype: One end of the junction is discordant with germline, which a read error may explain. The chain links TRBV20-1 to TRBJ1-5; D unresolved. Per the germline V gene, CDR1 is DFQATT and CDR2 is SNEGSKA (reference sequence). The length of the CDR3 is 13 residues. CDR3 residues: CSASFVSNRPQHF. For the CDR3, the DNA is TGCAGTGCTAGTTTTGTTAGCAATCGGCCCCAGCATTTT.

This chain joins TRBV10-2 and TRBJ2-2; D gene uncertain. The germline gives CDR1 WSHSY, CDR2 SAAADI. This CDR3 is built from 14 residues. Trimming removed 6 bases at V and 1 base at J, with 9 bases between. The CDR3 is CASSQAMNTGELFF. The CDR3 nucleotides read TGCGCCAGCAGCCAGGCTATGAACACCGGGGAGCTGTTTTTT.

This clonotype was recorded a few times. The chain uses TRBV14 and TRBJ1-4; 8 positions agree with TRBD1. This CDR3 comprises 14 residues. J lost 4 bases, V lost 5 bases, and 3 bases had no gene match. Per the germline V gene, CDR1 is SGHDN and CDR2 is FVKESK. CDR3 in amino acids: CASSWTGLNEKLFF. CDR3 DNA: TGTGCCAGCAGCTGGACAGGGCTTAATGAAAAACTGTTTTTT. Supplemented by reference TRBV14 and TRBJ1-4, the full variable domain reads EAGVTQFPSHSVIEKGQTVTLRCDPISGHDNLYWYRRVMGKEIKFLLHFVKESKQDESGMPNNRFLAERTGGTYSTLKVQPAELEDSGVYFCASSWTGLNEKLFFGSGTQLSVL.